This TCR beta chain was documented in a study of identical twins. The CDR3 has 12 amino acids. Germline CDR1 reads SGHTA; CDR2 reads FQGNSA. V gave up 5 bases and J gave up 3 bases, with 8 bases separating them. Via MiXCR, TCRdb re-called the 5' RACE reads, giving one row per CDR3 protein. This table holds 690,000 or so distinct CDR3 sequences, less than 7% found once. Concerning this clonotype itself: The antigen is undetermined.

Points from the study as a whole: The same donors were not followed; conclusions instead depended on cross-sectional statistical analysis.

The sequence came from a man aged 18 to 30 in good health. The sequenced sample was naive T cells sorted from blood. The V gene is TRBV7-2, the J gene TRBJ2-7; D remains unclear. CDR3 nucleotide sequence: TGTGCCAGCAGCGCGACTCTCTACGAGCAGTACTTC. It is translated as CASSATLYEQYF.